Listed below are T cell receptor beta chains from one sample, sequenced in a study of T-cell memory formation after mild COVID-19. Via MiXCR, TCRdb re-called the 5' RACE reads, giving one row per CDR3 protein. The table has roughly 180,000 distinct CDR3 sequences, around 20% seen once. The sample was PBMCs or a T cell subset sorted from them (not recorded which). The source is a man aged 18 to 35 who had mild COVID-19 (a few samples of this study predate the infection). Cell type and time point are not known. Both conserved end residues are part of each CDR3. Each record gives: V gene, D gene, clone size, J gene, CDR3 DNA, CDR3 protein. The D gene is left open where the match is weak. Only part of the rows carry a size: once, few, many, or a class if the clone is expanded.

v_gene: TRBV19
d_gene: NA
abundance: NA
j_gene: TRBJ2-1
CDR3nt: TGTGCCAGTAGTATCGAGGTGTACAATGAGCAGTTCTTC
CDR3aa: CASSIEVYNEQFF

v_gene: TRBV6-2/TRBV6-3
d_gene: TRBD1
abundance: few
j_gene: TRBJ2-1
CDR3nt: TGTGCCAGCAGCCCACACCGGGACAGGGGATTCAATGAGCAGTTCTTC
CDR3aa: CASSPHRDRGFNEQFF

v_gene: TRBV7-2
d_gene: TRBD2
abundance: few
j_gene: TRBJ2-1
CDR3nt: TGTGCCAGCAGCCCGGGGGGACTAGCGGGCGCTCTAGGTAGGGTCTTC
CDR3aa: CASSPGGLAGALGRVF

v_gene: TRBV6-2/TRBV6-3
d_gene: NA
abundance: NA
j_gene: TRBJ2-3
CDR3nt: TGTGCCACCGAGTGGGAAGGCACAGATACGCAGTATTTT
CDR3aa: CATEWEGTDTQYF

v_gene: TRBV7-9
d_gene: NA
abundance: NA
j_gene: TRBJ1-4
CDR3nt: TGTGCCAGCAGCTTAGCGACGGGTGAAAAACTGTTTTTT
CDR3aa: CASSLATGEKLFF

v_gene: TRBV7-2
d_gene: NA
abundance: NA
j_gene: TRBJ2-1
CDR3nt: TGTGCCAGCAGCCCCTACTCCTACAATGAGCAGTTCTTC
CDR3aa: CASSPYSYNEQFF

v_gene: TRBV6-2/TRBV6-3
d_gene: TRBD2
abundance: NA
j_gene: TRBJ2-1
CDR3nt: TGTGCCAGCAGGGCTAGCGGGGGGGCCCACGTCGGTGAGCAGTTCTTC
CDR3aa: CASRASGGAHVGEQFF

v_gene: TRBV5-4
d_gene: TRBD2
abundance: NA
j_gene: TRBJ2-7
CDR3nt: TGTGCCAGCAGCAATGCCGGGGGGTACTCCTACGAGCAGTACTTC
CDR3aa: CASSNAGGYSYEQYF

v_gene: TRBV9
d_gene: TRBD1
abundance: few
j_gene: TRBJ1-2
CDR3nt: TGTGCCAGCGGGACAGGGGGCCCGGCGGACTATGGCTACACCTTC
CDR3aa: CASGTGGPADYGYTF

v_gene: TRBV29-1
d_gene: TRBD1
abundance: few
j_gene: TRBJ2-3
CDR3nt: TGCAGCGCCGGGACAGCCACTAGCACAGATACGCAGTATTTT
CDR3aa: CSAGTATSTDTQYF

v_gene: TRBV7-3
d_gene: TRBD2
abundance: few
j_gene: TRBJ2-2
CDR3nt: TGTGCCAGCAGCTCCTCAGCGGGGGGCACCGGGGAGCTGTTTTTT
CDR3aa: CASSSSAGGTGELFF

v_gene: TRBV24-1
d_gene: NA
abundance: few
j_gene: TRBJ2-2
CDR3nt: TGTGCCACCAGTGATCCCCGACGAGGGGCCGGGGAGCTGTTTTTT
CDR3aa: CATSDPRRGAGELFF

v_gene: TRBV5-1
d_gene: NA
abundance: once
j_gene: TRBJ1-2
CDR3nt: TGCGCCAGCAGCCGGGGGACCTCCGACTATGGCTACACCTTC
CDR3aa: CASSRGTSDYGYTF

v_gene: TRBV7-2
d_gene: NA
abundance: NA
j_gene: TRBJ2-1
CDR3nt: TGTGCCAGCAGCTTAGCGGGGGGGCCCCGCTACAATGAGCAGTTCTTC
CDR3aa: CASSLAGGPRYNEQFF

v_gene: TRBV27
d_gene: NA
abundance: few
j_gene: TRBJ1-5
CDR3nt: TGTGCCAGCAGCGTCAAGGGCGGGAGCTATCCCCAGCATTTT
CDR3aa: CASSVKGGSYPQHF

v_gene: TRBV5-1
d_gene: TRBD2
abundance: NA
j_gene: TRBJ2-1
CDR3nt: TGCGCCAGCAGCTTGGCCTGGGGGGGTAACAATGAGCAGTTCTTC
CDR3aa: CASSLAWGGNNEQFF

v_gene: TRBV5-6
d_gene: NA
abundance: NA
j_gene: TRBJ2-5
CDR3nt: TGTGCCAGCAGCAACCCGGGACGTGGGATGGCCCAGTACTTC
CDR3aa: CASSNPGRGMAQYF

v_gene: TRBV5-1
d_gene: NA
abundance: NA
j_gene: TRBJ1-1
CDR3nt: TGCGCCAGCAGCTTGGGGATCGGCTCTGAAGCTTTCTTT
CDR3aa: CASSLGIGSEAFF

v_gene: TRBV11-2
d_gene: TRBD2
abundance: NA
j_gene: TRBJ2-1
CDR3nt: TGTGCCAGCAGCTTAGCCTCTAGCGGGAGAGATTACTACAATGAGCAGTTCTTC
CDR3aa: CASSLASSGRDYYNEQFF

v_gene: TRBV10-3
d_gene: NA
abundance: NA
j_gene: TRBJ2-3
CDR3nt: TGTGCCATCAGTTCTTTCACAGATACGCAGTATTTT
CDR3aa: CAISSFTDTQYF

v_gene: TRBV3-1
d_gene: NA
abundance: many
j_gene: TRBJ2-5
CDR3nt: TGTGCCAGCAGCCCCAGGGAAGAGACCCAGTACTTC
CDR3aa: CASSPREETQYF

v_gene: TRBV12-3/TRBV12-4
d_gene: NA
abundance: many
j_gene: TRBJ1-2
CDR3nt: TGTGCCAGCAGTTCCGAGCTGGTCCTAGGCTACACCTTC
CDR3aa: CASSSELVLGYTF

v_gene: TRBV19
d_gene: NA
abundance: NA
j_gene: TRBJ2-2
CDR3nt: TGTGCCAGTAGTATAGAACGAGGGCGAGACACCGGGGAGCTGTTTTTT
CDR3aa: CASSIERGRDTGELFF

v_gene: TRBV6-2/TRBV6-3
d_gene: TRBD1
abundance: NA
j_gene: TRBJ2-4
CDR3nt: TGTGCCAGCAGTTACTCCGGGACAGAAAACATTCAGTACTTC
CDR3aa: CASSYSGTENIQYF

v_gene: TRBV6-5
d_gene: NA
abundance: NA
j_gene: TRBJ2-7
CDR3nt: TGTGCCAGTCGTGACAGCGGATCTTACGAGCAGTACTTC
CDR3aa: CASRDSGSYEQYF

v_gene: TRBV7-3
d_gene: NA
abundance: NA
j_gene: TRBJ1-1
CDR3nt: TGTGCCAGGGTTCGCGAAGAGGGGGTCCTGAACACTGAAGCTTTCTTT
CDR3aa: CARVREEGVLNTEAFF

v_gene: TRBV20-1
d_gene: TRBD2
abundance: few
j_gene: TRBJ2-3
CDR3nt: TGCAGTGCTAGAGAATTCGGGGGGGCCGTGGATACGCAGTATTTT
CDR3aa: CSAREFGGAVDTQYF

v_gene: TRBV5-1
d_gene: NA
abundance: NA
j_gene: TRBJ2-7
CDR3nt: TGCGCCAGCAGCGTGCACAGGGACTACGAGCAGTACTTC
CDR3aa: CASSVHRDYEQYF

v_gene: TRBV7-2
d_gene: TRBD1
abundance: NA
j_gene: TRBJ1-3
CDR3nt: TGTGCCAGCAGCGCGGGACAGGGACTCGGAAACACCATATATTTT
CDR3aa: CASSAGQGLGNTIYF

v_gene: TRBV3-1
d_gene: NA
abundance: NA
j_gene: TRBJ2-7
CDR3nt: TGTGCCAGCAGCCAAGATCTGAGAGAGCAGTACTTC
CDR3aa: CASSQDLREQYF

v_gene: TRBV14
d_gene: NA
abundance: NA
j_gene: TRBJ2-1
CDR3nt: TGTGCCAGCAGCCATTACCGGGGCGATGAGCAGTTCTTC
CDR3aa: CASSHYRGDEQFF

v_gene: TRBV7-9
d_gene: NA
abundance: NA
j_gene: TRBJ1-1
CDR3nt: TGTGCCAGCAGCTTCGACAACACTGAAGCTTTCTTT
CDR3aa: CASSFDNTEAFF

v_gene: TRBV12-3/TRBV12-4
d_gene: TRBD1
abundance: NA
j_gene: TRBJ1-5
CDR3nt: TGTGCCAGCAGCCGAACAGGGGACTTCAATCAGCCCCAGCATTTT
CDR3aa: CASSRTGDFNQPQHF

v_gene: TRBV20-1
d_gene: NA
abundance: few
j_gene: TRBJ2-5
CDR3nt: TGCAGTGCTCACTCCGCTTTTGAGACCCAGTACTTC
CDR3aa: CSAHSAFETQYF

v_gene: TRBV6-6
d_gene: NA
abundance: few
j_gene: TRBJ2-3
CDR3nt: TGTGCCAGCATCAGGGCCGGAGGCACAGATACGCAGTATTTT
CDR3aa: CASIRAGGTDTQYF

v_gene: TRBV29-1
d_gene: NA
abundance: NA
j_gene: TRBJ1-3
CDR3nt: TGCAGCGTTGTACGTCAGGGCTCTGGAAACACCATATATTTT
CDR3aa: CSVVRQGSGNTIYF

v_gene: TRBV12-3/TRBV12-4
d_gene: NA
abundance: NA
j_gene: TRBJ2-5
CDR3nt: TGTGCCAGCAGCCCCCCACGATACCAAGAGACCCAGTACTTC
CDR3aa: CASSPPRYQETQYF

v_gene: TRBV7-9
d_gene: NA
abundance: few
j_gene: TRBJ2-5
CDR3nt: TGTGCCAGCAGCTCCAGTGGGAAGGGCCCAGAGACCCAGTACTTC
CDR3aa: CASSSSGKGPETQYF

v_gene: TRBV12-5
d_gene: NA
abundance: few
j_gene: TRBJ2-1
CDR3nt: TGTGCTAGTGGCCCGGACTATAGCGGCGGGGAGCAGTTCTTC
CDR3aa: CASGPDYSGGEQFF

v_gene: TRBV7-2
d_gene: NA
abundance: few
j_gene: TRBJ1-4
CDR3nt: TGTGCCAGCAGCCGGACAGCCACTAATGAAAAACTGTTTTTT
CDR3aa: CASSRTATNEKLFF

v_gene: TRBV4-1
d_gene: NA
abundance: few
j_gene: TRBJ1-2
CDR3nt: TGCGCCACCCGATCCCAGGGCTCTAACTATGGCTACACCTTC
CDR3aa: CATRSQGSNYGYTF

v_gene: TRBV24-1
d_gene: NA
abundance: NA
j_gene: TRBJ2-5
CDR3nt: TGTGCCACCAGTGATACGGGGGTAGAGACCCAGTACTTC
CDR3aa: CATSDTGVETQYF

v_gene: TRBV4-1
d_gene: TRBD1
abundance: NA
j_gene: TRBJ2-7
CDR3nt: TGCGCCAGCAGCCAAGACGCCGGGACAGGGGACTACGAGCAGTACTTC
CDR3aa: CASSQDAGTGDYEQYF

v_gene: TRBV10-2
d_gene: NA
abundance: NA
j_gene: TRBJ1-2
CDR3nt: TGCGCCAGCAGTGCCCGACTCGTAGATTATGGCTACACCTTC
CDR3aa: CASSARLVDYGYTF

v_gene: TRBV12-3/TRBV12-4
d_gene: NA
abundance: NA
j_gene: TRBJ2-7
CDR3nt: TGTGCCAGCAGTCCTTCACGAATCGACGAGCAGTACTTC
CDR3aa: CASSPSRIDEQYF

v_gene: TRBV6-5
d_gene: TRBD1
abundance: few
j_gene: TRBJ1-6
CDR3nt: TGTGCCAGCAGTTGGGACAGGCAGGGAAATTCACCCCTCCACTTT
CDR3aa: CASSWDRQGNSPLHF

v_gene: TRBV4-3
d_gene: TRBD1
abundance: NA
j_gene: TRBJ1-6
CDR3nt: TGCGCCAGCAGCCTTGGACAGGGGGTCCAATCACCCCTCCACTTT
CDR3aa: CASSLGQGVQSPLHF

v_gene: TRBV5-5
d_gene: NA
abundance: few
j_gene: TRBJ2-5
CDR3nt: TGTGCCAGCAGCCCCGGGACGGGACGCCAAGAGACCCAGTACTTC
CDR3aa: CASSPGTGRQETQYF

v_gene: TRBV6-5
d_gene: NA
abundance: few
j_gene: TRBJ1-1
CDR3nt: TGTGCCAGCAGTTACTCGGGTGGGCTGCGCACTGAAGCTTTCTTT
CDR3aa: CASSYSGGLRTEAFF

v_gene: TRBV20-1
d_gene: NA
abundance: few
j_gene: TRBJ2-1
CDR3nt: TGCAGTGCTAGAGGTAGTAGGAGGAGTGAGCAGTTCTTC
CDR3aa: CSARGSRRSEQFF

v_gene: TRBV6-5
d_gene: NA
abundance: NA
j_gene: TRBJ2-1
CDR3nt: TGTGCCAGCAGTTACGGCGGACTCTCCTACAATGAGCAGTTCTTC
CDR3aa: CASSYGGLSYNEQFF

v_gene: TRBV6-2/TRBV6-3
d_gene: NA
abundance: NA
j_gene: TRBJ2-6
CDR3nt: TGTGCCAGCAGTTACTACTCTGGGGCCAACGTCCTGACTTTC
CDR3aa: CASSYYSGANVLTF

v_gene: TRBV7-3
d_gene: NA
abundance: NA
j_gene: TRBJ1-6
CDR3nt: TGTGCCAGCAGCTTAACCCTGGGACGCGGATCACCCCTCCACTTT
CDR3aa: CASSLTLGRGSPLHF

v_gene: TRBV12-3/TRBV12-4
d_gene: NA
abundance: NA
j_gene: TRBJ1-5
CDR3nt: TGTGCCAGCAGTGAGACAGCCTATCAGCCCCAGCATTTT
CDR3aa: CASSETAYQPQHF

v_gene: TRBV4-2
d_gene: NA
abundance: few
j_gene: TRBJ2-4
CDR3nt: TGTGCCAGCAGCCAACGGGGGGCCGGGGCCAAAAACATTCAGTACTTC
CDR3aa: CASSQRGAGAKNIQYF

v_gene: TRBV19
d_gene: NA
abundance: few
j_gene: TRBJ1-1
CDR3nt: TGTGCCAGTAGGAATCAAGAAACTGAAGCTTTCTTT
CDR3aa: CASRNQETEAFF

v_gene: TRBV18
d_gene: TRBD1
abundance: few
j_gene: TRBJ1-4
CDR3nt: TGTGCCAGCTATCCCAGGGGGCTTCAGGAAAAACTGTTTTTT
CDR3aa: CASYPRGLQEKLFF

v_gene: TRBV18
d_gene: NA
abundance: few
j_gene: TRBJ1-1
CDR3nt: TGTGCCAGCTCACCACTGGGACGAAAAGCTTTCTTT
CDR3aa: CASSPLGRKAFF